The TCR beta chain under discussion was sequenced for a study of a mutant IDH1 vaccine in newly diagnosed glioma (TCRdb year 2021). The study in broad terms: Patients were given eight vaccinations, in weeks 1, 3, 5, 7, 11, 15, 19 and 23, which matched visits V03 through V10. Before enrollment, patients had received standard therapy of radiotherapy alone, temozolomide alone, or radiochemotherapy with temozolomide; most received the combination. Peripheral blood was collected at six visits: V03 (baseline), V05, V07, V10, V12 and V13. The roughly 33 treated patients were approximately 62% male and 37.5% female, with a mean age of 40.4 years. In the chemotherapy-containing groups, vaccination started alongside temozolomide cycles, whereas in patients who had radiotherapy alone it started 4-6 weeks after radiotherapy. For exploratory analyses, longitudinal TCRB deep sequencing was carried out in roughly 23 treated patients wherever samples were available. The research as a whole found: Pseudoprogression appeared unrelated to alterations in the top peripheral T cell clonotypes detected by TCRB sequencing. Immune responses induced by the vaccine were seen in more than 85% of patients across multiple MHC alleles. It was noted by the authors that analyses of patient blood samples could not be reproduced owing to sample limitations. PBMC samples for TCRB deep sequencing were selected based on availability.

Explained via the paper, the time point label denotes: week 23, last vaccination. A 20-mer mutant IDH1 peptide at 300 micrograms in Montanide made up each vaccine dose, which was injected subcutaneously together with topical imiquimod. All donors had newly diagnosed IDH1-mutant astrocytomas of WHO grade 3 or 4 that showed loss of nuclear ATRX. The samples were drawn from NOA16, a multicentre, single-arm, open-label phase I trial in Germany that tested a mutant IDH1 peptide vaccine in humans for the first time. Genomic DNA for TCRB sequencing was extracted from EDTA blood using the DNeasy Blood and Tissue Kit. To note about this clone: The antigen it recognizes is unknown. Base qualities are not recorded, but no much larger clone differs from it by a single base.

Libraries were made using the immunoSEQ multiplex PCR assay. Rearranged TCR beta chain sequences were amplified using the hsTCRB Kit according to the manufacturer's protocol. Sequencing of TCRB libraries was carried out on an Illumina MiSeq. In the paper's pipeline: Demultiplexing, trimming and gene mapping were performed with the kit vendor's proprietary platform. The source is immuneACCESS, and TCRdb retained only in-frame sequences with V and J called. Part of the clones is not carried over; for the studies checked, unresolved V genes explain less than half of this, and the remainder is unexplained. That table furnishes V, J and clone size, whereas the DNA furnished D and trimming. This sample holds just over 65,000 clones; about 87% were observed only once. The biggest ten clones account for roughly 13% of the sample. CDR1 and CDR2 (SGHNT, YYREEE) derive from the germline V gene (reference sequence). Counted from cysteine to phenylalanine, this CDR3 has 16 amino acids. This entry keeps only the CDR3 DNA: 48 bases, framed from base 1. At the junction V is shortened by 4 bases and J by 4 bases; bases outside the gene matches: 9.

This specimen consisted of PBMCs, obtained from a glioma patient whose treatment included an IDH1 peptide vaccine. The TCR was taken from a man aged 18 to 30 with glioma. The chain uses TRBV5-4 and TRBJ2-2; 8 of the junction bases match TRBD2. The nucleotides are TGTGCCAGCAGCAGCGGACTAGCCTTATCCACCGGGGAGCTGTTTTTT. Translation gives CASSSGLALSTGELFF.